What follows is one T cell receptor beta chain and its context. This record comes from a study of blood T cell repertoires in COVID-19. Study context: Samples of COVID-19 (acute and convalescent) were obtained from the United States, Italy and Spain. The cDNA or gDNA used as material had been derived from T cells, B-cell-depleted T cells, or PBMCs.

The CDR3 has 12 residues. The germline gives CDR1 LNHDA, CDR2 SQIVND (reference sequence). Trimming shortened V by 6 bases and J by 6 bases, and 9 bases separated the two germline ends. Per the original data handling: Counts of nucleated cells, estimated from reference gene primer amplification, were obtained. TCRdb's copy holds only in-frame clones and misses some; the assay was immunoSEQ multiplex PCR. V, J and clone size were drawn from that table, and D and trimming were deduced from the DNA. The data hold about 170,000 clones, with approximately 85% observed a single time. Sequencing input: peripheral blood. The source of this sequence is a man aged 55-75 years who had recovered from COVID-19. The J gene is TRBJ1-5, the V gene TRBV19, with D perhaps matching TRBD1 (6 bases). The CDR3 coding sequence is TGTGCCAGTAGCAAGACAGGTCAGCCCCAGCATTTT. It yields the protein CASSKTGQPQHF.